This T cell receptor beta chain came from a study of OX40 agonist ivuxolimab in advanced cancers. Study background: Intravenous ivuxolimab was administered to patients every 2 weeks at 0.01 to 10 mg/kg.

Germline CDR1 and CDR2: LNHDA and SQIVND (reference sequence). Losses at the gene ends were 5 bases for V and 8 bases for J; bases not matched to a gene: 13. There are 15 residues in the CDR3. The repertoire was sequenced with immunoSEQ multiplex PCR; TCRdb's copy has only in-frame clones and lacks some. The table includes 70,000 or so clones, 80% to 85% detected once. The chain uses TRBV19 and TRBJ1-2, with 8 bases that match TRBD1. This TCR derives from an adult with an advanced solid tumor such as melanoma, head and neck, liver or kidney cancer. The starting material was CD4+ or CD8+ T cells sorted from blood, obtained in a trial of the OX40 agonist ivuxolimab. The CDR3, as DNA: TGTGCCAGTAGTGCCCCGGGACAGGTCGAGGGGGGCTACACCTTC. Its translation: CASSAPGQVEGGYTF.